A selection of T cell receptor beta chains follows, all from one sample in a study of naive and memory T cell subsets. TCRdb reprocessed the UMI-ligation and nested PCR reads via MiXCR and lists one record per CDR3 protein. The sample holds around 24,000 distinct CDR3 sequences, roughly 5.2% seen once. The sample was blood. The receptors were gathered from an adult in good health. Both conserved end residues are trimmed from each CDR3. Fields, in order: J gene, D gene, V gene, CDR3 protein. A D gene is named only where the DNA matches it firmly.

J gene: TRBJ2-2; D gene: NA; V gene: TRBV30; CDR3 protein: AQQKAGGRTGELF
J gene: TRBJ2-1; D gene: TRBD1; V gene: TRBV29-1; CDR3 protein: SVVGTGVYNEQF
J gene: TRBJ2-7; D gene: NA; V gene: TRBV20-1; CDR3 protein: SAPRSGMIYEQY
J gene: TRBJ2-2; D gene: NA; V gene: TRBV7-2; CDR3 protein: ASSPRYGRGGELF
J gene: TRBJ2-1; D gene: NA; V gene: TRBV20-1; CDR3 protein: SARGRYNEQF
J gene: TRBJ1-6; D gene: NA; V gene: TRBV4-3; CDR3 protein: ASSQGPSRISSYNSPLH
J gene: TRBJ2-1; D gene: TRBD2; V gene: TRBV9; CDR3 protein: ASSAGGTTYNEQF
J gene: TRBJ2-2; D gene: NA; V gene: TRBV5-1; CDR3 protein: ASSLVQRNTGELF
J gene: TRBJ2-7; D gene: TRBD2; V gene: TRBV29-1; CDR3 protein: SVVTSGVSYEQY
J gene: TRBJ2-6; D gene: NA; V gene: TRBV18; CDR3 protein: ASSPPRDSGANVLT
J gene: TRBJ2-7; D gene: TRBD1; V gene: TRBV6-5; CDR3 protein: ASSYGTGAYEQY
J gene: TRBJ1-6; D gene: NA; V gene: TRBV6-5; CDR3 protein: ASSYHPATSYNSPLH
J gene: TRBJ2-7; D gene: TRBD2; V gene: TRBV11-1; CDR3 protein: ASSATSGSYEQY
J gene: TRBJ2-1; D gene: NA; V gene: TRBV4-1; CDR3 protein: ASSQEGQSSYNEQF
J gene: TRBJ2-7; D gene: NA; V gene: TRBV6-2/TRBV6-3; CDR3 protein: ASMTPFYEQY
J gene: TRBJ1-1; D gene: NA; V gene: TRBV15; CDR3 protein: ATSGPEGGLLTEAF
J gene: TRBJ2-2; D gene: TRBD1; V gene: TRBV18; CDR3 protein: ASSFGQVVNTGELF